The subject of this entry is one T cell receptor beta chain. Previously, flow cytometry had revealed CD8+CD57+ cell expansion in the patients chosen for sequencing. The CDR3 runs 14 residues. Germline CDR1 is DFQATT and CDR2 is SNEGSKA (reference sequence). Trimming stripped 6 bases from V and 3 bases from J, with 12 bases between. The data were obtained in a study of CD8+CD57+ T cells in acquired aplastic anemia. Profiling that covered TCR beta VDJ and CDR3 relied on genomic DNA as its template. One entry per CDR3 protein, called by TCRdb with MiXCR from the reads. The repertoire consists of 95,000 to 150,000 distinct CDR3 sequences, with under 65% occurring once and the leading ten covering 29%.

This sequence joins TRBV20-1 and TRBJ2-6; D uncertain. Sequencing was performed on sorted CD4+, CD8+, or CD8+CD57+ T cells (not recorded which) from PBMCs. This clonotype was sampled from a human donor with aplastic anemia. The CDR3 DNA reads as TGCAGTGCCTCACCGGACCTTGGGGCCAACGTCCTGACTTTC. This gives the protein CSASPDLGANVLTF.